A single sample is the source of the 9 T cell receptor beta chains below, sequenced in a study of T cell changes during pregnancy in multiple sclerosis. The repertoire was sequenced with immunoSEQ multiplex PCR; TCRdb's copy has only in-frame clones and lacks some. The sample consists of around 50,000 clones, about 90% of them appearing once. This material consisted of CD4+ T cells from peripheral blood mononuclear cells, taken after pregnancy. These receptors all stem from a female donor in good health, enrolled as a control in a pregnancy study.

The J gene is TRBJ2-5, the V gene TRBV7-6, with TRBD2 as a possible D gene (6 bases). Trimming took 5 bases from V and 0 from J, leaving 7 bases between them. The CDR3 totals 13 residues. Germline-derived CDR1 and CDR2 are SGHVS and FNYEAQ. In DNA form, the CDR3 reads TGTGCCAGCAGCCGGGGGTACCAAGAGACCCAGTACTTC. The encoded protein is CASSRGYQETQYF.

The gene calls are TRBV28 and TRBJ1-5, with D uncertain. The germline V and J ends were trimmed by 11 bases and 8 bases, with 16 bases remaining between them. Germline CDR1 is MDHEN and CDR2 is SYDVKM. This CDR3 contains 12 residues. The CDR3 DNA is TGTGCCGCCGCCTGGATCCAGGAGCCCCAGCATTTT. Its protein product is CAAAWIQEPQHF.

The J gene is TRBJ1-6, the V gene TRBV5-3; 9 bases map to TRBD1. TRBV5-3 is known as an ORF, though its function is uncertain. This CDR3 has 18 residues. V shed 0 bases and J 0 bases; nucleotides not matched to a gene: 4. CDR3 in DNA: TGTGCCAGAAGCTTGGGGGACAGGGCTTCCTCCTATAATTCACCCCTCCACTTT. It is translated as CARSLGDRASSYNSPLHF.

CDR3 protein: CASSYKRSTDTQYF. DNA of the CDR3: TGTGCCAGCAGTTACAAGCGATCCACAGATACGCAGTATTTT. V and J are TRBV6-7 and TRBJ2-3; D is unresolved. TRBV6-7 is reported as an ORF; its role is uncertain. V was shortened by 2 bases and J by 2 bases, with 8 bases between the two germline ends. The CDR3 consists of 14 residues.

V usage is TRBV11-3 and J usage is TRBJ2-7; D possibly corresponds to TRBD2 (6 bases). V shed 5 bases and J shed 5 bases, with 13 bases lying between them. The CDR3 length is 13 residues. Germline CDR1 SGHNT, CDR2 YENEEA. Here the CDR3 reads CASSLTRTHEQYF. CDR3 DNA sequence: TGTGCCAGCAGCCTGACTAGGACCCACGAGCAGTACTTC.

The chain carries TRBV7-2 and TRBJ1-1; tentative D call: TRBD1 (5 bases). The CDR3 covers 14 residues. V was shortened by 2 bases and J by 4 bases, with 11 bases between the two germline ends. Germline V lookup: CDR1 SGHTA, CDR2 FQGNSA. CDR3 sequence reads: CASSLLGGGTEAFF. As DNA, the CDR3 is TGTGCCAGCAGCTTATTGGGGGGAGGCACTGAAGCTTTCTTT. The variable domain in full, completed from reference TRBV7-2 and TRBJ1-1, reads GAGVSQSPSNKVTEKGKDVELRCDPISGHTALYWYRQSLGQGLEFLIYFQGNSAPDKSGLPSDRFSAERTGGSVSTLTIQRTQQEDSAVYLCASSLLGGGTEAFFGQGTRLTVV.

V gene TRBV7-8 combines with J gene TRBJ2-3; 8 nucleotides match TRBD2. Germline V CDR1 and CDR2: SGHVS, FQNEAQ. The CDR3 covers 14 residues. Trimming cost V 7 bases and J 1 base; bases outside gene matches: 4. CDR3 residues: CASIPGGGTDTQYF. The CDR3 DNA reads TGTGCCAGCATACCGGGAGGGGGCACAGATACGCAGTATTTT.

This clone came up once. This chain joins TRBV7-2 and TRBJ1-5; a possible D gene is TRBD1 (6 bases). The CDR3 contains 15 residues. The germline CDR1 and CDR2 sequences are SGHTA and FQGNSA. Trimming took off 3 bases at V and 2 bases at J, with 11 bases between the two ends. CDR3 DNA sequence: TGTGCCAGCAGCTTCCAGGGGCCCGGCAATCAGCCCCAGCATTTT. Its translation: CASSFQGPGNQPQHF. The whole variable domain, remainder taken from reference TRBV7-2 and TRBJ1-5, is GAGVSQSPSNKVTEKGKDVELRCDPISGHTALYWYRQSLGQGLEFLIYFQGNSAPDKSGLPSDRFSAERTGGSVSTLTIQRTQQEDSAVYLCASSFQGPGNQPQHFGDGTRLSIL.

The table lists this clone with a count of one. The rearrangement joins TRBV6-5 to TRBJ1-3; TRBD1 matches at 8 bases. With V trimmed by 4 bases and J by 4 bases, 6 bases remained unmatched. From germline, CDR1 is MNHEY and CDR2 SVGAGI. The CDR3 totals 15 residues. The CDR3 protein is CASSSQGAIGNTIYF. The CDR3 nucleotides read TGTGCCAGCAGTTCTCAGGGGGCGATCGGAAACACCATATATTTT.